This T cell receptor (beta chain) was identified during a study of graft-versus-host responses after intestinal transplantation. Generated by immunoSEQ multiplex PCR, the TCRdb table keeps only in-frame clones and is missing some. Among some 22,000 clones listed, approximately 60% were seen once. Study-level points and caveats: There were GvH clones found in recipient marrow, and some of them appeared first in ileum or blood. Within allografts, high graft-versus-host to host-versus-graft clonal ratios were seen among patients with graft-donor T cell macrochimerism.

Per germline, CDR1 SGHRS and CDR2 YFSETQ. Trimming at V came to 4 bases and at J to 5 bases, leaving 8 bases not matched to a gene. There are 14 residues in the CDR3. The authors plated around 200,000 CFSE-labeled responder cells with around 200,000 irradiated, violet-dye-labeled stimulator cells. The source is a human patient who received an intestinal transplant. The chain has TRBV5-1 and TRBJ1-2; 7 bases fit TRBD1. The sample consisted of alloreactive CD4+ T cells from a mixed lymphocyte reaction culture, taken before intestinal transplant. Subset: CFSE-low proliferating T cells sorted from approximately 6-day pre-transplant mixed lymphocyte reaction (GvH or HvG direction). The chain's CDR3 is CASSPDRATYGYTF. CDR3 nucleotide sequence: TGCGCCAGCAGCCCCGACAGGGCGACGTATGGCTACACCTTC.